These 2 T cell receptor beta chains originate from one sample sequenced in a study of cytomegalovirus exposure and HLA in healthy donors. Primers: 60 Vbeta forward and 13 Jbeta reverse. Data came from immunoSEQ multiplex PCR; TCRdb stores just in-frame clones and leaves some out. The sample yields 150,000 or so clones, under 70% seen once. The source material was PBMCs. The receptors originated from a man between 25 and 39 years old in good health and CMV-seropositive.

The J gene is TRBJ2-1, the V gene TRBV4-1, with a possible D match to TRBD2 (6 bases). Trimming pared 5 bases from V and 4 bases from J, leaving 15 bases between. This CDR3 region has 15 residues. The V gene's germline CDR1 is MGHRA and CDR2 YSYEKL. CDR3 amino acids: CASSYSASAYNEQFF. CDR3 DNA sequence: TGCGCCAGCAGCTATTCGGCTAGCGCTTACAATGAGCAGTTCTTC.

The J gene is TRBJ2-7, the V gene TRBV6-1; the match to TRBD2 covers 9 bases. The CDR3 consists of 18 residues. The V gene's germline CDR1 is MNHNS and CDR2 SASEGT. The trim removed 0 bases at V and 2 bases at J, leaving 11 bases unmatched. The CDR3 DNA reads TGTGCCAGCAGTGAAGCGGCTAGCGGGGAACATATCGCCTACGAGCAGTACTTC. Protein sequence: CASSEAASGEHIAYEQYF.